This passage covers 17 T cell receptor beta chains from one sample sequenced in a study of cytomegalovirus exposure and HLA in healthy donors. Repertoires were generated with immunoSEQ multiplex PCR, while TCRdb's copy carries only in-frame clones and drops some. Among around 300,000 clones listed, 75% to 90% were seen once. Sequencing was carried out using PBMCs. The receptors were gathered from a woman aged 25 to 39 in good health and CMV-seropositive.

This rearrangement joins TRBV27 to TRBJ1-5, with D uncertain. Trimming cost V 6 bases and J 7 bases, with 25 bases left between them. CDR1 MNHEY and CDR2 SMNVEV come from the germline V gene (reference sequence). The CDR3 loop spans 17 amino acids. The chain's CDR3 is CASSRTGLASFSQPQHF. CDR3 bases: TGTGCCAGCAGCCGCACGGGGTTAGCTTCCTTTTCGCAGCCCCAGCATTTT.

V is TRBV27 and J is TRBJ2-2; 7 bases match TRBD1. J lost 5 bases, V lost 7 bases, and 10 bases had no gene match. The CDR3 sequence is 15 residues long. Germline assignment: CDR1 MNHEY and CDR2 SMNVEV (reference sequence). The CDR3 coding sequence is TGTGCCAGCACTTGGGACAGTTCTCGAACCGGGGAGCTGTTTTTT. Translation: CASTWDSSRTGELFF.

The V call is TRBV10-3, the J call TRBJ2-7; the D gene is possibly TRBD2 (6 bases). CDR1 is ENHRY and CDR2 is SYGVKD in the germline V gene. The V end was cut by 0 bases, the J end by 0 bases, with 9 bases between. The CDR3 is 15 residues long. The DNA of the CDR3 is TGTGCCATCAGTGAGTCTGGGGGGAGCTCCTACGAGCAGTACTTC. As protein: CAISESGGSSYEQYF.

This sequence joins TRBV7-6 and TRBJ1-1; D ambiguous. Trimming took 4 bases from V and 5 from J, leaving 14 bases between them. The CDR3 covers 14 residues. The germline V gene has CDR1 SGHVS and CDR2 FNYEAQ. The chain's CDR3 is CASSSLGRLTEAFF. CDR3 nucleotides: TGTGCCAGCAGCTCTCTCGGTAGGTTGACTGAAGCTTTCTTT.

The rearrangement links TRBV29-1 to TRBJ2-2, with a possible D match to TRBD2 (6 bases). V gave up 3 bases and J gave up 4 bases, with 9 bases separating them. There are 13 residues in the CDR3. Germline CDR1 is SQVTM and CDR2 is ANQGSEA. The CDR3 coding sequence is TGCAGCGTTGAGGAGGGCGGCACCGGGGAGCTGTTTTTT. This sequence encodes CSVEEGGTGELFF.

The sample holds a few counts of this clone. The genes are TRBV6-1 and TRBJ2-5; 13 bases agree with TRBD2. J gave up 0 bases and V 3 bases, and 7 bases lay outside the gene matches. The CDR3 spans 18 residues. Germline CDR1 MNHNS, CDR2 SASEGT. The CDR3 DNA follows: TGTGCCAGCAGTGATCGGACTAGCGGGGGACCTAACCAAGAGACCCAGTACTTC. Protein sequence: CASSDRTSGGPNQETQYF.

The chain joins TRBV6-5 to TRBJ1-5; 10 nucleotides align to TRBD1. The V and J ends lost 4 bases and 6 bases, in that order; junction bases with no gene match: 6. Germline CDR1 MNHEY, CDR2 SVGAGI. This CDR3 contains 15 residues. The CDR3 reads CASSLGQGIGQPQHF. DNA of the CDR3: TGTGCCAGCAGTTTGGGACAGGGGATCGGTCAGCCCCAGCATTTT.

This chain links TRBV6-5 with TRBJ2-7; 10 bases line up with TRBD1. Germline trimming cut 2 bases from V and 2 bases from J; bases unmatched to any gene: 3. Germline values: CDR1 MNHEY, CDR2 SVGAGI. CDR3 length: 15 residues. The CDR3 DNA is TGTGCCAGCAGTTACCGGGACAGGGGCCCCTACGAGCAGTACTTC. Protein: CASSYRDRGPYEQYF.

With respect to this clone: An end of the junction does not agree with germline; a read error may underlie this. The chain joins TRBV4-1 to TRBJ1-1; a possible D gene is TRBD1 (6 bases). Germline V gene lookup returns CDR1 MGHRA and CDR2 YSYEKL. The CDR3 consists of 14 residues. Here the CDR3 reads CASSGSQGNSEAFF. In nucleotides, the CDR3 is TGCGCCAGCAGCGGATCGCAGGGGAACTCTGAAGCTTTCTTT.

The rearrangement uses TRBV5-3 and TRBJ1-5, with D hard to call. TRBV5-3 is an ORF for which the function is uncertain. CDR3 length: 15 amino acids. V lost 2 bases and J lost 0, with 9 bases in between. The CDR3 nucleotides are TGTGCCAGAAGCTTCAAGGACTTTAGCAATCAGCCCCAGCATTTT. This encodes CARSFKDFSNQPQHF.

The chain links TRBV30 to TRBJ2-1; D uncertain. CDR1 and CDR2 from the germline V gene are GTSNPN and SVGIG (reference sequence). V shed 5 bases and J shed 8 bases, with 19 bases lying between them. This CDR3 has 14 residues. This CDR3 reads CAWLNIGRSDEQFF. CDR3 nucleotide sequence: TGTGCCTGGTTAAACATCGGAAGGTCCGATGAGCAGTTCTTC.

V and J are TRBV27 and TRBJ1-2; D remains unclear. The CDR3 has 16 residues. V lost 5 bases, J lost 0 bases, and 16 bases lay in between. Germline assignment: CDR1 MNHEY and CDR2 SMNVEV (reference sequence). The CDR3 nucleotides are TGTGCCAGCAGTCCAAACTCAAGGGTCGCTAACTATGGCTACACCTTC. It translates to CASSPNSRVANYGYTF.

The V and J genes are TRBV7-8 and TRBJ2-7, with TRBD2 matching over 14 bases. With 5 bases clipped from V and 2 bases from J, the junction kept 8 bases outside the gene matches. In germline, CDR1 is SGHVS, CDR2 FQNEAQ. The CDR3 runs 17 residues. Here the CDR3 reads CASSPGTSGRDPYEQYF. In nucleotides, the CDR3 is TGTGCCAGCAGCCCCGGGACTAGCGGGAGAGATCCCTACGAGCAGTACTTC.

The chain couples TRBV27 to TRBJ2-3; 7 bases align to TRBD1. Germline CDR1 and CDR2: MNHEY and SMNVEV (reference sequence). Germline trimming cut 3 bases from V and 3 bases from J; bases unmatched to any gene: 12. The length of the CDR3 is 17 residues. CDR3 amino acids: CASSFLQTGFSTDTQYF. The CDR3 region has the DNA TGTGCCAGCAGTTTTCTCCAGACAGGGTTCTCGACAGATACGCAGTATTTT.

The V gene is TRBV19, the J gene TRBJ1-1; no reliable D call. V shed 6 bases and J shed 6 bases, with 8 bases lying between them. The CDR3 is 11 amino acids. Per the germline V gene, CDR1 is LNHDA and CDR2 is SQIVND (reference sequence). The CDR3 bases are TGTGCCAGTAGAAGGTCATCTGAAGCTTTCTTT. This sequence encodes CASRRSSEAFF. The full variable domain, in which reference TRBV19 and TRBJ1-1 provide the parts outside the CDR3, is DGGITQSPKYLFRKEGQNVTLSCEQNLNHDAMYWYRQDPGQGLRLIYYSQIVNDFQKGDIAEGYSVSREKKESFPLTVTSAQKNPTAFYLCASRRSSEAFFGQGTRLTVV.

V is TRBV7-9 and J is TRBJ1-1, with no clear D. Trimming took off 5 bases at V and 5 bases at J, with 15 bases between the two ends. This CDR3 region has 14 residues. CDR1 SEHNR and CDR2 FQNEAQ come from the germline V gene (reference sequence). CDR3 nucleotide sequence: TGTGCCAGCAGCGGTGACGAAGGGATGACTGAAGCTTTCTTT. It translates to CASSGDEGMTEAFF.

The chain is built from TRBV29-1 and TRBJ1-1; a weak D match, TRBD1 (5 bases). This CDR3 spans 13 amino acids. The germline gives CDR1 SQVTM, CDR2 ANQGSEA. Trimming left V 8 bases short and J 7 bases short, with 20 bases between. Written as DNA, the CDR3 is TGCAGCTTCCTAGGGGAAAGATGGGGTGAAGCTTTCTTT. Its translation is CSFLGERWGEAFF. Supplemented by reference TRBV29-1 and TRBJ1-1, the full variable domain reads SAVISQKPSRDICQRGTSLTIQCQVDSQVTMMFWYRQQPGQSLTLIATANQGSEATYESGFVIDKFPISRPNLTFSTLTVSNMSPEDSSIYLCSFLGERWGEAFFGQGTRLTVV.